The sequence of this T cell receptor beta chain was determined in a study of cytomegalovirus exposure and HLA in healthy donors. Study-level information: Researchers previously reported finding about 110 million unique TCR beta sequences from about 179 million T cells.

Nominally healthy donors were sampled, though unrecorded immune exposures were likely. This CDR3 has 15 residues. V lost 4 bases, J lost 4 bases, and 6 bases stayed unmatched. Germline CDR1 SGHNT, CDR2 YYREEE (reference sequence). The study's findings and limits: Certain sequence variants were highly shared and formed a cluster, and this cluster was likely a sequencing artifact. The authors enumerated some 160 TCR beta chains as linked to cytomegalovirus.

60 Vbeta and 13 Jbeta primers were used in PCR. Produced via immunoSEQ multiplex PCR; TCRdb's table is partial and in-frame only. The sample lists around 38,000 clones; about 66% were seen once. Worth noting for this clone: Its antigen is currently unknown.

The sequenced material came from PBMCs. The sequence came from a man in his fifties in good health and CMV-seropositive. The rearrangement links TRBV5-4 to TRBJ2-1; 9 bases are a match to TRBD2. The CDR3, as DNA: TGTGCCAGCAGCCTCCCGACTAGCGGATACAATGAGCAGTTCTTC. This codes for CASSLPTSGYNEQFF.